By proportion, the clone carrying this T cell receptor (beta chain) is medium-sized. As processed by the authors: Quantification of nucleated cells was approximated via reference gene primer amplification. TCRdb's table, derived via immunoSEQ multiplex PCR, lists solely in-frame clones and lacks some. V and J calls and clone size follow that table, whereas D and trimming were derived from the DNA. Altogether 150,000 to 200,000 clones are present, just over 85% being singletons, with the ten largest covering approximately 8%. With 2 bases removed from V and 13 bases from J, the gap between germline ends came to 15 bases. Germline V gives CDR1 MGHRA, CDR2 YSYEKL. This CDR3 region has 13 residues. The data were taken from a study of blood T cell repertoires in COVID-19. About the research overall: The United States, Italy and Spain supplied acute and convalescent COVID-19 samples. T cells, B-cell-depleted T cells, or PBMCs provided the cDNA or gDNA that served as material.

The receptor was isolated from a man in his sixties with acute or convalescent COVID-19. The V gene is TRBV4-1, the J gene TRBJ2-1, with a weak D call TRBD2 (5 bases). Sequenced input: peripheral blood. The CDR3 here is CASSQSGELTQFF. The DNA for the CDR3 is TGCGCCAGCAGCCAAAGCGGTGAATTGACCCAGTTCTTC.